One sample yielded the 2 T cell receptor beta chains listed below, sequenced in a study of T cell changes during pregnancy in multiple sclerosis. Libraries were prepared by immunoSEQ multiplex PCR; TCRdb keeps only in-frame clonotypes and omits some of them. The sample holds under 70,000 clones, 91% seen once. The sequences come from peripheral blood, collected after pregnancy. The receptor set was obtained from a female donor in good health, enrolled as a control in a pregnancy study.

DNA for the CDR3: TGTGCCAGCAGCGTAGACGTAGGGGTGGGAAACACCATATATTTT. It translates to CASSVDVGVGNTIYF. The V call is TRBV9, the J call TRBJ1-3; D perhaps matches TRBD1 (5 bases). The CDR3 has 15 residues. Per germline, CDR1 SGDLS and CDR2 YYNGEE. V lost 0 bases, J lost 4 bases, and 11 bases lay in between. Complete variable domain (other parts from reference TRBV9 and TRBJ1-3): DSGVTQTPKHLITATGQRVTLRCSPRSGDLSVYWYQQSLDQGLQFLIQYYNGEERAKGNILERFSAQQFPDLHSELNLSSLELGDSALYFCASSVDVGVGNTIYFGEGSWLTVV.

About this clone itself: Other DNA sequences in this specimen translate into the identical CDR3. This rearrangement joins TRBV7-3 to TRBJ2-2; TRBD1 is a possible D gene (6 bases). In germline, CDR1 is SGHTA, CDR2 FQGTGA. V dropped 3 bases and J dropped 4 bases, with 9 bases sitting between them. CDR3 size: 14 residues. In DNA, the CDR3 is TGTGCCAGCAGCTTGCAGGGGAGCACCGGGGAGCTGTTTTTT. Translation: CASSLQGSTGELFF.